One sample yielded the 25 T cell receptor beta chains listed below, sequenced in a study of regulatory T cells in long-lasting Graves disease. Noted time point: newly diagnosed GD, antithyroid drugs for less than 3 months. Scientists built the TCR library using RNA that was extracted from PBMCs. For TCR beta, libraries came from iRepertoire HTBI primers and Arm-PCR of CDR3 regions. Via MiXCR, TCRdb re-called the multiplex PCR reads, giving one row per CDR3 protein. The sample contains roughly 610,000 distinct CDR3 sequences, approximately 16% of which appear only once. These data are also associated with another study on T cells in Graves' hyperthyroidism and ophthalmopathy.

Sequencing used peripheral blood mononuclear cells (PBMCs), obtained at new diagnosis, from a patient treated with antithyroid drugs. The receptors originated from a man aged 18 to 35 with Graves disease.

The chain links TRBV12-5 to TRBJ1-5, with unresolved D. Germline-derived CDR1 and CDR2 are LGHNT and FRNRAP. The V gene lost 6 bases and the J gene lost 9 bases, with 18 bases spanning the gap. The CDR3 totals 14 residues. CDR3 coding DNA: TGTGCTAGTGGCCCTGGCCTAATTGAACCGCCCCAGCATTTT. Its protein is CASGPGLIEPPQHF.

In this sample, this clonotype turned up many times. This chain uses TRBV27 with TRBJ2-7; 15 bases match TRBD2. The CDR3 contains 20 residues. J gave up 7 bases and V 1 base, and 17 bases lay outside the gene matches. Germline-derived CDR1 and CDR2 are MNHEY and SMNVEV (reference sequence). CDR3 coding DNA: TGTGCCAGCAGTTTATTAACTGGGACTAGCGGGAGGCCCCTAGGCCGGGAGCAGTACTTC. Translating gives CASSLLTGTSGRPLGREQYF.

This clonotype was seen repeatedly, ten times or more. The rearrangement joins TRBV6-1 to TRBJ2-3, with a possible D match to TRBD1 (6 bases). The CDR3 sequence is 16 residues long. Germline CDR1 is MNHNS and CDR2 is SASEGT. V was pared by 10 bases and J by 2 bases, with 22 bases between. The CDR3 loop is CATLLRDIHYTDTQYF. The DNA of the CDR3 is TGTGCCACCCTACTCCGGGACATCCACTACACAGATACGCAGTATTTT.

This chain uses TRBV5-1 with TRBJ2-6; no definite D call. CDR1 is SGHRS, CDR2 YFSETQ, per germline. Trimming left V 6 bases short and J 3 bases short, with 7 bases between. The CDR3 is 13 amino acids. CDR3 in DNA: TGCGCCAGCACCAGCCATGGGGCCAACGTCCTGACTTTC. Its translation is CASTSHGANVLTF.

This clonotype was picked up many times. The chain has TRBV20-1 and TRBJ2-7; TRBD2 agrees at 8 bases. The CDR3 extends over 14 amino acids. The ends lost 0 bases at V and 2 bases at J; junction bases unmatched: 3. Germline V lookup: CDR1 DFQATT, CDR2 SNEGSKA (reference sequence). The CDR3 DNA follows: TGCAGTGCTAGAGACGGCGGGGGGACCTACGAGCAGTACTTC. Translation gives CSARDGGGTYEQYF.

In this sample, this clonotype turned up a few times. The chain recombines TRBV6-1 with TRBJ1-5; D unclear. This CDR3 contains 14 residues. Germline assignment: CDR1 MNHNS and CDR2 SASEGT. V was shortened by 3 bases and J by 7 bases, with 13 bases between the two germline ends. This CDR3 reads CASSDHGERQPQHF. The CDR3, as DNA: TGTGCCAGCAGTGATCATGGGGAGCGGCAGCCCCAGCATTTT.

The V gene is TRBV5-1, the J gene TRBJ1-2; possible D gene TRBD1, 5 bases. The length of the CDR3 is 17 residues. Looked up from germline, CDR1 is SGHRS and CDR2 is YFSETQ. Trimming took 0 bases from V and 1 from J, leaving 16 bases between them. The CDR3, as DNA: TGCGCCAGCAGCTTGGCCGACAGCCCCTATTATAACTATGGCTACACCTTC. Translating gives CASSLADSPYYNYGYTF.

The chain uses TRBV7-3 and TRBJ1-1; D possibly corresponds to TRBD1 (5 bases). Trimming shortened V by 5 bases and J by 1 base, and 14 bases separated the two germline ends. This CDR3 contains 15 residues. Germline lookup yields CDR1 SGHTA and CDR2 FQGTGA. The CDR3 nucleotides read TGTGCCAGCAGCATTGCCGGGACGGGGAACACTGAAGCTTTCTTT. As protein: CASSIAGTGNTEAFF. The variable domain in full, with the rest retrieved from reference TRBV7-3 and TRBJ1-1, is GAGVSQTPSNKVTEKGKYVELRCDPISGHTALYWYRQSLGQGPEFLIYFQGTGAADDSGLPNDRFFAVRPEGSVSTLKIQRTERGDSAVYLCASSIAGTGNTEAFFGQGTRLTVV.

A few counts support this clonotype. The V call is TRBV9, the J call TRBJ2-1; D is possibly TRBD2 (5 bases). Germline lookup yields CDR1 SGDLS and CDR2 YYNGEE. Trimming pared 3 bases from V and 9 bases from J, leaving 7 bases between. This CDR3 has 11 amino acids. The CDR3 here is CASSGGPEQFF. The CDR3 bases are TGTGCCAGCAGCGGCGGGCCTGAGCAGTTCTTC.

This clonotype came up a few times. This chain uses TRBV3-1 with TRBJ2-1; no clear D gene. The CDR3 totals 13 residues. Trimming stripped 2 bases from V and 6 bases from J, with 8 bases between. Germline assignment: CDR1 LGHDT and CDR2 YNNKEL (reference sequence). The CDR3 loop reads CASSQWMVNEQFF. For the CDR3, the DNA is TGTGCCAGCAGCCAATGGATGGTCAATGAGCAGTTCTTC.

Only a few counts were recorded for this clonotype. The CDR3 sequence: CASCSRAQGYTF. In DNA, the CDR3 is TGTGCCAGCTGCTCTAGGGCTCAAGGCTACACCTTC. The rearrangement links TRBV27 to TRBJ1-2; D is ambiguous. This CDR3 spans 12 amino acids. Per germline, CDR1 MNHEY and CDR2 SMNVEV (reference sequence). V was trimmed by 8 bases and J by 8 bases, leaving 15 bases between them.

This clonotype came up many times. The rearrangement links TRBV7-2 to TRBJ2-4; D is undetermined. V was trimmed by 5 bases and J by 0 bases, leaving 8 bases between them. The germline CDR1 and CDR2 sequences are SGHTA and FQGNSA. The CDR3 sequence is 14 residues long. The CDR3 reads CASSPTLAKNIQYF. The CDR3 region has the DNA TGTGCCAGCAGCCCAACGTTAGCCAAAAACATTCAGTACTTC. The full variable domain, rest sourced from reference TRBV7-2 and TRBJ2-4, is GAGVSQSPSNKVTEKGKDVELRCDPISGHTALYWYRQSLGQGLEFLIYFQGNSAPDKSGLPSDRFSAERTGGSVSTLTIQRTQQEDSAVYLCASSPTLAKNIQYFGAGTRLSVL.

The sample holds many counts of this clonotype. The chain combines TRBV20-1 with TRBJ1-1; D remains ambiguous. Germline lookup yields CDR1 DFQATT and CDR2 SNEGSKA (reference sequence). CDR3 length equals 13 residues. V shed 6 bases and J shed 0 bases, with 11 bases lying between them. As DNA, the CDR3 is TGCAGTGCCGAGATGGGCGTGAACACTGAAGCTTTCTTT. Its translation is CSAEMGVNTEAFF.

This clonotype was picked up a small number of times. In nucleotides, the CDR3 is TGTGCCAGCAGCTTAGTGGGAGGGCCTGCAGATACGCAGTATTTT. The encoded protein is CASSLVGGPADTQYF. V and J are TRBV7-3 and TRBJ2-3; 7 bases fit TRBD2. The V and J ends lost 2 bases and 4 bases, in that order; junction bases with no gene match: 6. Per germline, CDR1 SGHTA and CDR2 FQGTGA. The CDR3 totals 15 residues.

The V and J genes are TRBV6-2 or TRBV6-3 and TRBJ2-7; 7 bases agree with TRBD1. The CDR3 has 14 residues. Trimming at V came to 2 bases and at J to 6 bases, leaving 7 bases not matched to a gene. The germline V gene has CDR1 MNHEY and CDR2 SVGEGT. CDR3 DNA sequence: TGTGCCAGCAGTTACAGATCACAGGGGCTCGAGCAGTACTTC. This gives the protein CASSYRSQGLEQYF.

This clonotype was detected ten times or more. The chain joins TRBV28 to TRBJ1-2; D uncertain. The V end lost 6 bases, the J end lost 11 bases, and 19 bases lay between the germline ends. The CDR3 covers 13 residues. Per germline, CDR1 MDHEN and CDR2 SYDVKM. CDR3 bases: TGTGCCAGCAGCCTCCTCGGGCTCCGAGGGTACACCTTC. As protein: CASSLLGLRGYTF.

At least ten counts were recorded for this clonotype. The rearrangement uses TRBV30 and TRBJ2-7; possible D gene TRBD1, 6 bases. Looked up from germline, CDR1 is GTSNPN and CDR2 is SVGIG (reference sequence). The CDR3 runs 13 residues. V was pared by 1 base and J by 2 bases, with 9 bases between. The CDR3 region is CAWSEGDPYEQYF. The CDR3 DNA is TGTGCCTGGAGTGAGGGGGATCCCTACGAGCAGTACTTC.

This clonotype was observed many times. J is TRBJ2-7 and V is TRBV2; 9 nucleotides align to TRBD1. CDR3 length: 14 residues. Germline V gives CDR1 SNHLY, CDR2 FYNNEI. J was trimmed by 7 bases and V by 7 bases; bases with no gene match: 11. CDR3 coding DNA: TGTGCCAGCAAACGTGCACAGGGGGCCCTGGAGCAGTACTTC. It codes for CASKRAQGALEQYF.

This sequence joins TRBV29-1 and TRBJ1-5; tentatively, D is TRBD1 (5 bases). Germline CDR1 and CDR2: SQVTM and ANQGSEA. The CDR3 contains 13 residues. The V end was cut by 7 bases, the J end by 7 bases, with 17 bases between. This CDR3 is CSAIESGDQPQHF. CDR3 DNA: TGCAGCGCCATAGAGTCTGGGGACCAGCCCCAGCATTTT.

This clonotype was seen ten or more times. Here the CDR3 DNA reads TGTGCCAGCAGCTTCGGACTAGCGGGAGACACCTACAATGAGCAGTTCTTC. Its protein product is CASSFGLAGDTYNEQFF. The V gene is TRBV11-2, the J gene TRBJ2-1, with TRBD2 matching 13 bases. V shed 3 bases and J 2 bases; nucleotides not matched to a gene: 4. The length of the CDR3 is 17 residues. Germline CDR1 reads SGHAT; CDR2 reads FQNNGV.

This clonotype was picked up many times. This chain joins TRBV30 and TRBJ2-3; D is undetermined. The ends were cut back, 4 bases at V and 0 bases at J, with 5 bases in the middle. The germline V gene encodes CDR1 GTSNPN and CDR2 SVGIG (reference sequence). The CDR3 contains 12 residues. Written as DNA, the CDR3 is TGTGCCTGGACCCTTAGCACAGATACGCAGTATTTT. This codes for CAWTLSTDTQYF.

A few counts support this clonotype. The V and J genes are TRBV4-1 and TRBJ1-2; D might be TRBD1 (6 bases). CDR3 length equals 14 residues. CDR1 is MGHRA, CDR2 YSYEKL, per germline. Deletions cut 7 bases from V and 3 bases from J, with 15 bases between. For the CDR3, the DNA is TGCGCCAGCAACCGCCGGGACACGGACTATGGCTACACCTTC. It is translated as CASNRRDTDYGYTF.

This clonotype was detected only a few times. V gene TRBV4-1 combines with J gene TRBJ2-2, with D unclear. Germline V gene sequence: CDR1 MGHRA, CDR2 YSYEKL. Trimming removed 0 bases from V and 5 bases from J, with 13 bases in between. There are 16 residues in the CDR3. As DNA, the CDR3 is TGCGCCAGCAGCCAAGACGACGGGTTAATGACCGGGGAGCTGTTTTTT. Its protein product is CASSQDDGLMTGELFF.

At least ten counts were recorded for this clonotype. V gene TRBV27 combines with J gene TRBJ2-1; TRBD2 is a possible D gene (6 bases). The CDR3 consists of 15 residues. From germline, CDR1 is MNHEY and CDR2 SMNVEV (reference sequence). The V end was cut by 6 bases, the J end by 8 bases, with 20 bases between. The CDR3 sequence: CASSGTAGSFHEQFF. DNA for the CDR3: TGTGCCAGCAGCGGAACAGCGGGCAGTTTCCATGAGCAGTTCTTC.

At least ten counts were recorded for this clonotype. The V gene is TRBV6-1, the J gene TRBJ2-7; TRBD2 matches 11 bases. V shed 5 bases, J shed 5 bases, and the junction held 5 bases outside the gene matches. Germline assignment: CDR1 MNHNS and CDR2 SASEGT. The CDR3 runs 14 residues. Here the CDR3 DNA reads TGTGCCAGCAGTCCTACTAGCGGGAGAAACGAGCAGTACTTC. This translates into CASSPTSGRNEQYF.